This is a list of T cell receptor beta chains from one sample in a study of T cells in Graves' hyperthyroidism and ophthalmopathy. TCRdb reanalysed the multiplex PCR reads using MiXCR and keeps one entry per CDR3 protein. The table includes hundreds of thousands of distinct CDR3 sequences, approximately 15% detected once. The sample taken for sequencing was blood. These receptors came from a man between 18 and 35 years old with Graves' ophthalmopathy. CDR3s include the opening cysteine and the closing phenylalanine or tryptophan. D genes are given only for firm matches. Not every row has a clone size; where given, it reads once, few, many or a size class.

J: TRBJ2-7; V: TRBV7-6; D: NA; size: many; CDR3: CASIQGFGNEQYF; DNA: TGTGCCAGCATTCAAGGGTTCGGCAACGAGCAGTACTTC
J: TRBJ2-1; V: TRBV30; D: NA; size: few; CDR3: CALWTTVRGYNEQFF; DNA: TGTGCCCTGTGGACGACGGTCCGGGGTTACAATGAGCAGTTCTTC
J: TRBJ2-7; V: TRBV12-5; D: TRBD2; size: many; CDR3: CASGFIAGGLYEQYF; DNA: TGTGCTAGTGGTTTTATAGCGGGGGGACTCTACGAGCAGTACTTC
J: TRBJ2-4; V: TRBV2; D: TRBD1; size: many; CDR3: CASSEAGGLGNIQYF; DNA: TGTGCCAGCAGTGAAGCAGGGGGCTTGGGAAACATTCAGTACTTC
J: TRBJ1-5; V: TRBV24-1; D: NA; size: NA; CDR3: CATSGWQSNQPQHF; DNA: TGTGCCACCAGTGGGTGGCAGAGCAATCAGCCCCAGCATTTT
J: TRBJ2-7; V: TRBV27; D: TRBD1; size: many; CDR3: CASTLRGTGYYEQYF; DNA: TGTGCCAGCACTCTTAGGGGGACAGGGTACTACGAGCAGTACTTC
J: TRBJ2-3; V: TRBV12-5; D: NA; size: NA; CDR3: CATGLQGATDTQYF; DNA: TGTGCTACCGGCCTCCAGGGTGCCACAGATACGCAGTATTTT
J: TRBJ2-3; V: TRBV5-1; D: NA; size: many; CDR3: CASSSRSFSSDTQYF; DNA: TGCGCCAGCAGTTCGCGTTCCTTTAGCTCAGATACGCAGTATTTT
J: TRBJ2-7; V: TRBV27; D: NA; size: many; CDR3: CASSLSLPGDYEQYF; DNA: TGTGCCAGCAGTTTATCGTTACCAGGAGACTACGAGCAGTACTTC
J: TRBJ2-7; V: TRBV12-3/TRBV12-4; D: TRBD2; size: NA; CDR3: CASSPPGGGPYEQYF; DNA: TGTGCCAGCAGCCCCCCCGGCGGGGGGCCCTACGAGCAGTACTTC